The 11 T cell receptor beta chains reported below all come from one sample, sequenced in a study of blood T cell repertoires in COVID-19. Assay used: immunoSEQ multiplex PCR; TCRdb lists only in-frame clones, some missing. The sample yields some 180,000 clones, about 93% seen once. Sequencing was done on a sample of peripheral blood. Receptors originate from a man in his forties or fifties with acute or convalescent COVID-19.

The chain links TRBV29-1 to TRBJ2-3; 7 bases align to TRBD2. V gave up 6 bases and J gave up 5 bases; unmatched junction bases: 8. The CDR3 runs 13 residues. Germline V lookup: CDR1 SQVTM, CDR2 ANQGSEA. The CDR3 DNA follows: TGCAGCGTCCCAAGGGAGGGTAGAGATACGCAGTATTTT. It codes for CSVPREGRDTQYF.

The chain employs TRBV5-1 and TRBJ2-2; 12 bases align to TRBD2. CDR3 length: 15 amino acids. The trim removed 3 bases at V and 5 bases at J, leaving 2 bases unmatched. The germline V gene encodes CDR1 SGHRS and CDR2 YFSETQ. DNA of the CDR3: TGCGCCAGCAGCTCAGGACTAGCGGGAACCGGGGAGCTGTTTTTT. Protein sequence: CASSSGLAGTGELFF.

This rearrangement joins TRBV3-1 (or the pseudogene TRBV3-2) to TRBJ2-1, with 10 bases fitting TRBD1. Per the germline V gene, CDR1 is LGHDT and CDR2 is YNNKEL (reference sequence). The CDR3 contains 21 residues. V was clipped by 0 bases and J by 4 bases; unmatched bases: 18. The CDR3 reads CASSQDIGTGEGGRTYNEQFF. DNA of the CDR3: TGTGCCAGCAGCCAAGATATTGGGACAGGGGAAGGAGGGAGGACGTACAATGAGCAGTTCTTC.

This clone was seen a few times. This chain links TRBV5-4 with TRBJ2-3, with D tentatively TRBD2 (5 bases). The germline V gene has CDR1 SGHNT and CDR2 YYREEE (reference sequence). The CDR3 has 13 residues. V gave up 0 bases and J gave up 4 bases, with 6 bases separating them. The CDR3 is CASSLVGADTQYF. The CDR3 region has the DNA TGTGCCAGCAGCTTGGTCGGGGCAGATACGCAGTATTTT. The full variable domain, in which reference TRBV5-4 and TRBJ2-3 provide the parts outside the CDR3, is ETGVTQSPTHLIKTRGQQVTLRCSSQSGHNTVSWYQQALGQGPQFIFQYYREEENGRGNFPPRFSGLQFPNYSSELNVNALELDDSALYLCASSLVGADTQYFGPGTRLTVL.

J is TRBJ1-1 and V is TRBV28, with D unresolved. CDR3 length: 14 amino acids. Germline V gene data show CDR1 as MDHEN and CDR2 as SYDVKM. The V end was cut by 6 bases, the J end by 5 bases, with 16 bases between. The CDR3 DNA is TGTGCCAGCAGCATCATAGAAGGCGGGACTGAAGCTTTCTTT. This sequence encodes CASSIIEGGTEAFF.

This chain's CDR3 is CASSLFGTGVETQYF. The CDR3 DNA sequence: TGTGCCAGCAGTTTATTCGGGACAGGGGTAGAGACCCAGTACTTC. The J gene is TRBJ2-5, the V gene TRBV28; 10 bases map to TRBD1. The J segment lost 4 bases and the V segment lost 1 base, leaving 3 bases of the junction unmatched. Germline-derived CDR1 and CDR2 are MDHEN and SYDVKM. The CDR3 has 15 amino acids. The full variable domain, its missing parts supplied by reference TRBV28 and TRBJ2-5, is DVKVTQSSRYLVKRTGEKVFLECVQDMDHENMFWYRQDPGLGLRLIYFSYDVKMKEKGDIPEGYSVSREKKERFSLILESASTNQTSMYLCASSLFGTGVETQYFGPGTRLLVL.

The chain joins TRBV6-5 to TRBJ2-1; no firm D call. CDR1 and CDR2 (germline): MNHEY, SVGAGI. V dropped 0 bases and J dropped 6 bases, with 9 bases sitting between them. The CDR3 is 14 amino acids. CDR3 nucleotides: TGTGCCAGCAGTTACTCGAGTCGAGTCAATGAGCAGTTCTTC. Amino acids: CASSYSSRVNEQFF.

The chain employs TRBV6-2 or TRBV6-3 and TRBJ1-4; D is undetermined. This CDR3 region has 11 residues. Germline CDR1 is MNHEY and CDR2 is SVGEGT. Trimming cost V 4 bases and J 11 bases, with 8 bases left between them. The CDR3 reads CASSSQKKLFF. CDR3 nucleotide sequence: TGTGCCAGCAGTTCCCAGAAGAAACTGTTTTTT.

The rearrangement joins TRBV7-2 to TRBJ2-7; maybe TRBD2 (5 bases). Deletions cut 5 bases from V and 4 bases from J, with 18 bases between. The CDR3 totals 15 residues. The germline gives CDR1 SGHTA, CDR2 FQGNSA. The CDR3: CASSQDSSYIYEQYF. The CDR3 nucleotides are TGTGCCAGCAGCCAGGACTCCAGCTACATTTACGAGCAGTACTTC.

This clone was counted between two and nine times. J is TRBJ2-7 and V is TRBV4-2, with D maybe TRBD2 (6 bases). The CDR3 is 13 amino acids. V shed 4 bases and J shed 5 bases, with 12 bases lying between them. From germline, CDR1 is LGHNA and CDR2 YNFKEQ. CDR3 DNA sequence: TGTGCCAGCAGCCCCCGGGGGAGCCACGAGCAGTACTTC. This gives the protein CASSPRGSHEQYF.

Concerning this clone: Other nucleotide sequences in the sample specify the same CDR3. V and J are TRBV18 and TRBJ2-1; TRBD2 might be the D (5 bases). V dropped 1 base and J dropped 1 base, with 8 bases sitting between them. The CDR3 consists of 15 residues. Germline CDR1 reads KGHSH; CDR2 reads LQKENI. For the CDR3, the DNA is TGTGCCAGCTCACCACTTCTAGCTTCCTACAATGAGCAGTTCTTC. Protein sequence: CASSPLLASYNEQFF. The whole variable domain, remainder taken from reference TRBV18 and TRBJ2-1, is NAGVMQNPRHLVRRRGQEARLRCSPMKGHSHVYWYRQLPEEGLKFMVYLQKENIIDESGMPKERFSAEFPKEGPSILRIQQVVRGDSAAYFCASSPLLASYNEQFFGPGTRLTVL.